These 15 T cell receptor beta chains were all obtained from the same sample, sequenced in a study of neoadjuvant anti-PD-1 for oral cavity cancer (dated by TCRdb to 2020 to 2022). Taken with the paper, the label for time point translates to: after neoadjuvant nivolumab, at surgical resection. Libraries were prepared through the immunoSEQ multiplex PCR assay. Imported from immuneACCESS, the table was reduced by TCRdb to in-frame sequences with V and J called. These copies leave out some clones; in studies compared against another copy, an unresolved V gene accounts for under half, and the cause of the remainder is not known. The table for this sample lists about 42,000 clones; about 76% of them were counted only once. The biggest ten clones account for roughly 5% of the sample. Sequenced material: PBMCs, taken after nivolumab (anti-PD-1) treatment. The source of these receptors is a person aged 35-79 years with oral cavity squamous cell carcinoma.

The V gene is TRBV28, the J gene TRBJ1-3; no clear D gene. The CDR3 is 12 residues long. The germline CDR1 and CDR2 sequences are MDHEN and SYDVKM. Trimming stripped 2 bases from V and 9 bases from J, with 8 bases between. This CDR3 is CASSLAGITIYF. CDR3 nucleotides: TGTGCCAGCAGTTTAGCCGGGATCACCATATATTTT.

The chain has TRBV29-1 and TRBJ2-1; 9 bases agree with TRBD1. Per the germline V gene, CDR1 is SQVTM and CDR2 is ANQGSEA. With V trimmed by 4 bases and J by 8 bases, 9 bases remained unmatched. This CDR3 spans 14 amino acids. DNA for the CDR3: TGCAGCGTTGTGGGGGACAGGGCTATCGATGAGCAGTTCTTC. It encodes CSVVGDRAIDEQFF.

This chain links TRBV5-1 with TRBJ2-2; D not resolved. This CDR3 is 15 amino acids long. Germline V gene lookup returns CDR1 SGHRS and CDR2 YFSETQ. Trimming stripped 5 bases from V and 0 bases from J, with 11 bases between. The CDR3 reads CASSRQATNTGELFF. The CDR3 DNA is TGCGCCAGCAGTCGGCAGGCGACGAACACCGGGGAGCTGTTTTTT.

This chain links TRBV10-1 with TRBJ2-1; 12 positions agree with TRBD2. CDR1 is WNHNN and CDR2 is SYGVQD in the germline V gene (reference sequence). CDR3 length equals 15 residues. With V trimmed by 0 bases and J by 10 bases, 4 bases remained unmatched. CDR3 bases: TGCGCCAGCAGTGAGTCGTCTAGCGGGAGGGGGGAGCAGTTCTTC. It yields the protein CASSESSSGRGEQFF.

J is TRBJ1-1 and V is TRBV9; D gene ambiguous. Trimming removed 5 bases at V and 1 base at J, with 15 bases between. From germline, CDR1 is SGDLS and CDR2 YYNGEE. This CDR3 contains 15 residues. The CDR3, as DNA: TGTGCCAGCAGGTCTTGGGGAGAGGGGAACACTGAAGCTTTCTTT. It yields the protein CASRSWGEGNTEAFF.

Within the sample, this clone is medium-sized. The V call is TRBV27, the J call TRBJ1-1; D is undetermined. The CDR3 sequence is 14 residues long. Germline-derived CDR1 and CDR2 are MNHEY and SMNVEV (reference sequence). Between the trimmed V and J ends, which lost 5 bases and 0 bases, there was a span of 10 bases. The CDR3 DNA reads as TGTGCCAGCAGTCTAGGACCGCTGAACACTGAAGCTTTCTTT. Its protein product is CASSLGPLNTEAFF.

This chain uses TRBV27 with TRBJ2-7; 7 bases agree with TRBD2. Germline CDR1 MNHEY, CDR2 SMNVEV (reference sequence). V dropped 10 bases and J dropped 1; count of bases not matched to a gene: 4. The CDR3 is made up of 12 amino acids. CDR3 region: CATQRESYEQYF. As DNA, the CDR3 is TGTGCCACCCAGCGGGAATCCTACGAGCAGTACTTC.

The chain employs TRBV5-1 and TRBJ2-3, with 11 positions matching TRBD1. V was pared by 2 bases and J by 2 bases, with 4 bases of the junction left unmatched. The V gene's germline CDR1 is SGHRS and CDR2 YFSETQ. The CDR3 covers 16 residues. Here the CDR3 reads CASSFGTGGYTDTQYF. CDR3 DNA sequence: TGCGCCAGCAGCTTCGGGACAGGGGGATACACAGATACGCAGTATTTT.

The chain combines TRBV10-1 with TRBJ2-7; the match to TRBD2 covers 8 bases. Germline lookup yields CDR1 WNHNN and CDR2 SYGVQD (reference sequence). The CDR3 length is 12 residues. V shed 2 bases and J 6 bases; nucleotides not matched to a gene: 0. DNA for the CDR3: TGCGCCAGCAGTGAGGCGGGGGGCGAGCAGTACTTC. This gives the protein CASSEAGGEQYF.

This chain joins TRBV2 and TRBJ2-1; no reliable D call. From germline, CDR1 is SNHLY and CDR2 FYNNEI. The V and J ends lost 6 bases and 2 bases respectively, with 14 bases between them. There are 15 residues in the CDR3. The CDR3, as DNA: TGTGCCAGCAGCCAATCTAAAGCAACCTACAATGAGCAGTTCTTC. Protein product: CASSQSKATYNEQFF.

The V call is TRBV13, the J call TRBJ1-1; 9 positions match TRBD1. CDR3 size: 15 residues. Looked up from germline, CDR1 is PRHDT and CDR2 is FYEKMQ (reference sequence). V dropped 4 bases and J dropped 7; count of bases not matched to a gene: 10. This CDR3 reads CASSYPGQGMDEAFF. The CDR3 DNA reads TGTGCCAGCAGCTACCCAGGACAGGGGATGGATGAAGCTTTCTTT. The entire variable domain, with the rest obtained from reference TRBV13 and TRBJ1-1, is as follows: AAGVIQSPRHLIKEKRETATLKCYPIPRHDTVYWYQQGPGQDPQFLISFYEKMQSDKGSIPDRFSAQQFSDYHSELNMSSLELGDSALYFCASSYPGQGMDEAFFGQGTRLTVV.

V is TRBV6-5 and J is TRBJ2-2; 9 bases fit TRBD1. V shed 2 bases and J 5 bases; nucleotides not matched to a gene: 3. CDR1 is MNHEY and CDR2 is SVGAGI in the germline V gene. This CDR3 has 15 amino acids. The CDR3 reads CASSYAGQGTGELFF. As DNA, the CDR3 is TGTGCCAGCAGTTACGCCGGACAGGGGACCGGGGAGCTGTTTTTT.

The J gene is TRBJ1-6, the V gene TRBV9; no clear D gene. Germline V CDR1 and CDR2: SGDLS, YYNGEE. This CDR3 is built from 13 residues. Trimming cost V 1 base and J 6 bases, with 5 bases left between them. Here the CDR3 DNA reads TGTGCCAGCAGCGTATCTGGTAATTCACCCCTCCACTTT. As protein: CASSVSGNSPLHF. Complete variable domain (other parts from reference TRBV9 and TRBJ1-6): DSGVTQTPKHLITATGQRVTLRCSPRSGDLSVYWYQQSLDQGLQFLIQYYNGEERAKGNILERFSAQQFPDLHSELNLSSLELGDSALYFCASSVSGNSPLHFGNGTRLTVT.

The genes are TRBV5-1 and TRBJ1-1; the D is unclear. This CDR3 region has 14 residues. CDR1 is SGHRS and CDR2 is YFSETQ in the germline V gene. Between the trimmed V and J ends, which lost 3 bases and 1 base, there was a span of 10 bases. CDR3 amino acids: CASSYPTPNTEAFF. The DNA of the CDR3 is TGCGCCAGCAGCTACCCGACCCCGAACACTGAAGCTTTCTTT.

The J gene is TRBJ1-1, the V gene TRBV29-1, with D possibly TRBD1 on 5 matching bases. This CDR3 is 14 amino acids long. In germline, CDR1 is SQVTM, CDR2 ANQGSEA. V was shortened by 0 bases and J by 1 base, with 9 bases between the two germline ends. The CDR3 DNA reads TGCAGCGTTGAAGACCTTAGGGGGAACACTGAAGCTTTCTTT. Translation gives CSVEDLRGNTEAFF.